This T cell receptor beta chain is from a study of OX40 agonist ivuxolimab in advanced cancers. The wider study: Given to patients was ivuxolimab, an agonistic anti-OX40 (CD134) antibody.

The CDR3 runs to 16 residues. Germline V CDR1 and CDR2: LNHDA, SQIVND (reference sequence). After removal of 4 bases from V and 2 bases from J, the junction contained 5 bases not matched to a gene. Measured with immunoSEQ multiplex PCR; TCRdb has only the in-frame clones, and not every one. In the table there are roughly 100,000 clones, 90% of which are singletons. The chain couples TRBV19 to TRBJ2-5; 12 bases are shared with TRBD2. This TCR came from an adult with an advanced solid tumor such as melanoma, head and neck, liver or kidney cancer. The sequencing here drew on CD4+ or CD8+ T cells sorted from blood, taken in a trial of the OX40 agonist ivuxolimab. In DNA form, the CDR3 reads TGTGCCAGTAGTAATTCCGGGACTAGCGGGCAAGAGACCCAGTACTTC. It specifies CASSNSGTSGQETQYF.